The 22 T cell receptor beta chains reported below all come from one sample, sequenced in a study of OX40 agonist ivuxolimab in advanced cancers. Measured with immunoSEQ multiplex PCR; TCRdb has only the in-frame clones, and not every one. The data hold about 62,000 clones, with 79% observed a single time. Sequencing was performed on CD4+ or CD8+ T cells sorted from blood, taken in a trial of the OX40 agonist ivuxolimab. These receptors came from an adult with an advanced solid tumor such as melanoma, head and neck, liver or kidney cancer.

The chain recombines TRBV9 with TRBJ2-5, with D hard to call. This CDR3 has 15 amino acids. V lost 4 bases and J 3 bases, leaving 16 bases between the germline ends. Germline V lookup: CDR1 SGDLS, CDR2 YYNGEE. The CDR3 loop reads CASSSTVAPEETQYF. CDR3 sequence (DNA): TGTGCCAGCAGCTCCACGGTAGCCCCGGAAGAGACCCAGTACTTC.

The rearrangement uses TRBV4-3 and TRBJ1-1; TRBD1 is a possible D gene (5 bases). V lost 2 bases and J 3 bases, leaving 7 bases between the germline ends. Germline CDR1 LGHNA, CDR2 YSLEER. There are 13 residues in the CDR3. CDR3 sequence (DNA): TGCGCCAGCAGCCAATTGGGGGACACTGAAGCTTTCTTT. This sequence encodes CASSQLGDTEAFF.

The V gene is TRBV18, the J gene TRBJ2-3; D not certain. Germline V gives CDR1 KGHSH, CDR2 LQKENI. Trimming took off 5 bases at V and 0 bases at J, with 9 bases between the two ends. This CDR3 spans 14 amino acids. The chain's CDR3 is CASSSVYSTDTQYF. CDR3 DNA: TGTGCCAGCTCATCGGTATATAGCACAGATACGCAGTATTTT.

This clone has more than one count but fewer than ten. The DNA of the CDR3 is TGTGCCAGCTCAACAGGGTATAATTCACCCCTCCACTTT. Translating gives CASSTGYNSPLHF. The chain is built from TRBV18 and TRBJ1-6; TRBD1 might be the D (6 bases). V shed 5 bases and J shed 4 bases, with 6 bases lying between them. The CDR3 contains 13 residues. Germline loops: CDR1 KGHSH, CDR2 LQKENI.

This chain connects TRBV6-5 to TRBJ1-2; no clear D. The ends were cut back, 5 bases at V and 8 bases at J, with 15 bases in the middle. Germline V CDR1 and CDR2: MNHEY, SVGAGI. This CDR3 is 13 amino acids long. Here the CDR3 DNA reads TGTGCCAGCAGTGTAACAGAAGGGTTCGGCTACACCTTC. Translating it yields CASSVTEGFGYTF.

The chain employs TRBV6-6 and TRBJ1-2, with a possible D match to TRBD1 (6 bases). Trimming pared 6 bases from V and 1 base from J, leaving 15 bases between. This CDR3 spans 15 amino acids. The germline gives CDR1 MNHNY, CDR2 SVGAGI (reference sequence). CDR3 region: CASSQGRGGNYGYTF. CDR3 coding DNA: TGTGCCAGCAGCCAAGGGCGAGGGGGTAACTATGGCTACACCTTC.

This sequence joins TRBV4-3 and TRBJ1-5; D perhaps matches TRBD1 (6 bases). The CDR3 is 15 amino acids. Germline assignment: CDR1 LGHNA and CDR2 YSLEER. V gave up 0 bases and J gave up 7 bases, with 13 bases separating them. CDR3 sequence reads: CASSQDGQGNQPQHF. The CDR3 DNA sequence: TGCGCCAGCAGCCAAGATGGTCAGGGGAACCAGCCCCAGCATTTT.

The V gene is TRBV4-2, the J gene TRBJ1-2; TRBD1 aligns across 7 bases. The CDR3 extends over 18 amino acids. Germline V gene data show CDR1 as LGHNA and CDR2 as YNFKEQ. Germline trimming cut 0 bases from V and 0 bases from J; bases unmatched to any gene: 10. Written as DNA, the CDR3 is TGTGCCAGCAGCCAAGATGTCGGAGGGGGCGCCGCTAACTATGGCTACACCTTC. Its translation: CASSQDVGGGAANYGYTF.

The rearrangement links TRBV19 to TRBJ2-4, with TRBD2 matching 7 bases. After removal of 2 bases from V and 6 bases from J, the junction contained 4 bases not matched to a gene. In germline, CDR1 is LNHDA, CDR2 SQIVND (reference sequence). CDR3 length: 14 amino acids. The CDR3 nucleotides are TGTGCCAGTAGTATACAAGGACTAGTAAACATTCAGTACTTC. Its translation: CASSIQGLVNIQYF. Drawing the rest from reference TRBV19 and TRBJ2-4, the complete variable domain is DGGITQSPKYLFRKEGQNVTLSCEQNLNHDAMYWYRQDPGQGLRLIYYSQIVNDFQKGDIAEGYSVSREKKESFPLTVTSAQKNPTAFYLCASSIQGLVNIQYFGAGTRLSVL.

The chain is built from TRBV9 and TRBJ2-1; TRBD2 agrees at 7 bases. Germline trimming cut 0 bases from V and 3 bases from J; bases unmatched to any gene: 9. This CDR3 comprises 17 residues. Germline loops: CDR1 SGDLS, CDR2 YYNGEE. In nucleotides, the CDR3 is TGTGCCAGCAGCGTAGCCGGCGGGAGTGCCTACTACAATGAGCAGTTCTTC. As protein: CASSVAGGSAYYNEQFF.

This clone occurred once. The chain's CDR3 is CASSLDPLDRNTEAFF. CDR3 nucleotide sequence: TGTGCCAGCAGCTTGGACCCATTGGATAGGAACACTGAAGCTTTCTTT. This chain uses TRBV5-8 with TRBJ1-1; no definite D call. Germline CDR1 and CDR2: SGHTS and YDEGEE. This CDR3 is 16 amino acids long. V was pared by 0 bases and J by 1 base, with 13 bases between.

This chain's CDR3 is CASSPRSDGAFF. In nucleotides, the CDR3 is TGTGCCAGCTCTCCTCGGTCGGACGGAGCTTTCTTT. This chain joins TRBV18 and TRBJ1-1; D gene ambiguous. V shed 6 bases and J shed 10 bases, with 15 bases lying between them. Per the germline V gene, CDR1 is KGHSH and CDR2 is LQKENI. CDR3 length: 12 amino acids.

This rearrangement joins TRBV19 to TRBJ1-1; D remains ambiguous. Looked up from germline, CDR1 is LNHDA and CDR2 is SQIVND (reference sequence). The CDR3 loop spans 17 amino acids. V shed 3 bases and J shed 0 bases, with 17 bases lying between them. The CDR3 region has the DNA TGTGCCAGTAGTATGGTTTCGCCTATCCGTATGAACACTGAAGCTTTCTTT. Its protein is CASSMVSPIRMNTEAFF.

Only one count was recorded for this clone. This chain uses TRBV19 with TRBJ2-6; D might be TRBD1 or TRBD2, each matching 6 bases. The CDR3 covers 16 residues. Germline CDR1 is LNHDA and CDR2 is SQIVND (reference sequence). Trimming pared 6 bases from V and 1 base from J, leaving 13 bases between. The CDR3 DNA follows: TGTGCCAGTAGCCTACGGGGGCCATCTGGGGCCAACGTCCTGACTTTC. Translated: CASSLRGPSGANVLTF.

This clone was detected once. This CDR3 reads CASSPGGAYEQYF. The CDR3 bases are TGTGCCAGCAGCCCTGGCGGGGCCTACGAGCAGTACTTC. The rearrangement links TRBV7-2 to TRBJ2-7; D perhaps matches TRBD2 (6 bases). With 5 bases removed from V and 2 bases from J, the gap between germline ends came to 10 bases. This CDR3 region has 13 residues. In germline, CDR1 is SGHTA, CDR2 FQGNSA.

This chain joins TRBV28 and TRBJ1-3, with D uncertain. Germline CDR1 reads MDHEN; CDR2 reads SYDVKM. This CDR3 spans 12 amino acids. V was clipped by 3 bases and J by 0 bases, with 0 bases between them. The CDR3 is CASSFSGNTIYF. In nucleotides, the CDR3 is TGTGCCAGCAGTTTCTCTGGAAACACCATATATTTT.

The J gene is TRBJ1-1, the V gene TRBV9, with D maybe TRBD1 (5 bases). Germline CDR1 SGDLS, CDR2 YYNGEE. V lost 4 bases and J 3 bases, leaving 19 bases between the germline ends. The CDR3 extends over 16 amino acids. CDR3 sequence (DNA): TGTGCCAGCAGCCCTCTCGCCTCAATAGGGGACACTGAAGCTTTCTTT. Residues: CASSPLASIGDTEAFF.

The chain links TRBV10-2 to TRBJ2-1; D remains ambiguous. Germline lookup yields CDR1 WSHSY and CDR2 SAAADI. The CDR3 sequence is 12 residues long. Trimming shortened V by 4 bases and J by 10 bases, and 11 bases separated the two germline ends. CDR3 coding DNA: TGCGCCAGCAGTGTTGGCGGTGGCGAGCAGTTCTTC. It is translated as CASSVGGGEQFF.

This clone was picked up one time. The V gene is TRBV19, the J gene TRBJ2-7; 7 positions agree with TRBD1. V lost 8 bases and J lost 2; bases outside the gene matches: 12. Looked up from germline, CDR1 is LNHDA and CDR2 is SQIVND (reference sequence). The CDR3 loop spans 15 amino acids. CDR3 nucleotides: TGTGCCAGTTCTCAAGGGGGCAGAGGCACCTACGAGCAGTACTTC. The encoded protein is CASSQGGRGTYEQYF. The variable domain in full, with the rest retrieved from reference TRBV19 and TRBJ2-7, is DGGITQSPKYLFRKEGQNVTLSCEQNLNHDAMYWYRQDPGQGLRLIYYSQIVNDFQKGDIAEGYSVSREKKESFPLTVTSAQKNPTAFYLCASSQGGRGTYEQYFGPGTRLTVT.

This clone was detected once. In DNA form, the CDR3 reads TGTGCCAGCAGCTTAGTACTCAGAGAGACCCAGTACTTC. The encoded protein is CASSLVLRETQYF. The V call is TRBV11-2, the J call TRBJ2-5; no definite D call. The germline CDR1 and CDR2 sequences are SGHAT and FQNNGV. Trimming took off 1 base at V and 4 bases at J, with 7 bases between the two ends. The CDR3 covers 13 residues. The full variable domain, with the rest looked up from reference TRBV11-2 and TRBJ2-5, is EAGVAQSPRYKIIEKRQSVAFWCNPISGHATLYWYQQILGQGPKLLIQFQNNGVVDDSQLPKDRFSAERLKGVDSTLKIQPAKLEDSAVYLCASSLVLRETQYFGPGTRLLVL.

In this sample, this clone turned up a few times. CDR3 DNA: TGTGCCAGCAGTCTGGGACAGATCCAATTGCCCCAGCATTTT. As protein: CASSLGQIQLPQHF. The rearrangement uses TRBV28 and TRBJ1-5; 7 positions match TRBD1. The length of the CDR3 is 14 residues. CDR1 is MDHEN and CDR2 is SYDVKM in the germline V gene. V lost 5 bases and J lost 9; bases outside the gene matches: 10.

The chain recombines TRBV28 with TRBJ2-2; a weak D match, TRBD1 (8 bases). The CDR3 consists of 17 residues. Germline assignment: CDR1 MDHEN and CDR2 SYDVKM. Trimming took 6 bases from V and 4 from J, leaving 21 bases between them. CDR3 DNA sequence: TGTGCCAGCAGAACAGGGGGGGCCCTGGGTCGCACCGGGGAGCTGTTTTTT. This sequence encodes CASRTGGALGRTGELFF.